Presented here are 9 T cell receptor beta chains from one specimen sequenced in a study of T cell changes during pregnancy in multiple sclerosis. Produced via immunoSEQ multiplex PCR; TCRdb's table is partial and in-frame only. The sample gives around 100,000 clones, about 90% of which show up once; around 2.1% is in the top ten. Material: peripheral blood, obtained after pregnancy. These receptors originate from a female donor with multiple sclerosis, enrolled in a pregnancy study.

This rearrangement joins TRBV9 to TRBJ2-7; no clear D gene. Trimming removed 3 bases from V and 6 bases from J, with 13 bases in between. The CDR3 consists of 13 residues. The germline V gene encodes CDR1 SGDLS and CDR2 YYNGEE. Here the CDR3 reads CASSASLYSEQYF. CDR3 in DNA: TGTGCCAGCAGCGCCTCCCTATATAGCGAGCAGTACTTC.

The J gene is TRBJ2-7, the V gene TRBV2; D not resolved. V lost 5 bases to trimming and J lost 1 base, with 9 bases between them. This CDR3 has 13 residues. The germline CDR1 and CDR2 sequences are SNHLY and FYNNEI. In DNA form, the CDR3 reads TGTGCCAGCAGTCTCTATCAATCCTACGAGCAGTACTTC. Translated: CASSLYQSYEQYF.

The chain recombines TRBV9 with TRBJ2-7, with TRBD2 matching over 13 bases. CDR3 length: 16 residues. The trim removed 5 bases at V and 6 bases at J, leaving 11 bases unmatched. CDR1 SGDLS and CDR2 YYNGEE come from the germline V gene. The CDR3, as DNA: TGTGCCAGCAGTCCTTACACCGGACTAGCGGGAGTCGAGCAGTACTTC. Protein sequence: CASSPYTGLAGVEQYF.

The V call is TRBV6-1, the J call TRBJ2-7, with D tentatively TRBD2 (5 bases). V lost 5 bases and J 3 bases, leaving 17 bases between the germline ends. In germline, CDR1 is MNHNS, CDR2 SASEGT. The CDR3 spans 15 residues. CDR3 DNA: TGTGCCAGCAGTCTCGAGGGCAGGCGACGCTACGAGCAGTACTTC. The encoded protein is CASSLEGRRRYEQYF.

The V and J genes are TRBV18 and TRBJ2-1; 7 bases are shared with TRBD1. This CDR3 comprises 14 residues. Trimming at V came to 3 bases and at J to 2 bases, leaving 1 base not matched to a gene. CDR1 is KGHSH and CDR2 is LQKENI in the germline V gene. Here the CDR3 reads CASSPDRTYNEQFF. The CDR3 DNA follows: TGTGCCAGCTCACCGGACAGGACCTACAATGAGCAGTTCTTC.

This clone has only one observation. The CDR3 here is CASRHRGMEGYTF. DNA for the CDR3: TGTGCCAGCAGACACAGGGGCATGGAGGGCTACACCTTC. The chain combines TRBV6-6 with TRBJ1-2; 7 bases are shared with TRBD1. Per germline, CDR1 MNHNY and CDR2 SVGAGI (reference sequence). J gave up 8 bases and V 6 bases, and 9 bases lay outside the gene matches. CDR3 length: 13 amino acids.

The rearrangement uses TRBV6-5 and TRBJ1-1; 7 nucleotides agree with TRBD1. The CDR3 totals 16 residues. Germline CDR1 reads MNHEY; CDR2 reads SVGAGI. The J segment lost 4 bases and the V segment lost 0 bases, leaving 8 bases of the junction unmatched. The CDR3 nucleotides read TGTGCCAGCAGTTACTCGGTGGAAGGGGGCGGCACTGAAGCTTTCTTT. Protein: CASSYSVEGGGTEAFF.

This chain joins TRBV6-1 and TRBJ1-2, with D perhaps TRBD1 (5 bases). The germline V gene encodes CDR1 MNHNS and CDR2 SASEGT. V lost 2 bases and J 8 bases, leaving 27 bases between the germline ends. The CDR3 is made up of 18 amino acids. CDR3: CASSEPSGMEGLWLGYTF. CDR3 DNA sequence: TGTGCCAGCAGTGAACCTTCAGGGATGGAGGGTCTATGGCTGGGCTACACCTTC.

The chain links TRBV7-9 to TRBJ2-3; TRBD2 aligns across 10 bases. Germline assignment: CDR1 SEHNR and CDR2 FQNEAQ (reference sequence). V was pared by 5 bases and J by 8 bases, with 7 bases of the junction left unmatched. The CDR3 totals 14 residues. The CDR3 DNA is TGTGCCAGCAGCACTCAGCGGGGGGGCGGTACGCAGTATTTT. Translation gives CASSTQRGGGTQYF. Based on the CDR3 plus reference TRBV7-9 and TRBJ2-3, the full variable domain is DTGVSQNPRHKITKRGQNVTFRCDPISEHNRLYWYRQTLGQGPEFLTYFQNEAQLEKSRLLSDRFSAERPKGSFSTLEIQRTEQGDSAMYLCASSTQRGGGTQYFGPGTRLTVL.